Listed below are T cell receptor beta chains from one sample, sequenced in a study of blood T cell repertoires in COVID-19. Data came from immunoSEQ multiplex PCR; TCRdb stores just in-frame clones and leaves some out. This sample carries 150,000 to 200,000 clones, 75% to 90% of them seen once, and the ten largest clones take around 6.9%. Sequencing was performed on peripheral blood. These receptors all come from a man aged 55 to 70 with acute or convalescent COVID-19. The CDR3 runs from the conserved cysteine through the conserved F or W. Fields, in order: clone size, D gene, CDR3 length, J gene, V gene, CDR3 protein, CDR3 DNA. A D gene is named only where the DNA matches it firmly. Clone size, where shown, is once, few, many, or a class for clones that have expanded.

>-|-|12|TRBJ1-5|TRBV29-1
CSARGAGGPQHF
TGCAGCGCCCGGGGGGCCGGGGGGCCCCAGCATTTT
>-|TRBD1|16|TRBJ1-5|TRBV4-1
CASSQELAGGNQPQHF
TGCGCCAGCAGCCAAGAATTGGCAGGGGGAAATCAGCCCCAGCATTTT
>-|-|15|TRBJ1-5|TRBV5-6
CASSRDRTGNQPQHF
TGTGCCAGCAGCCGAGACAGGACGGGTAATCAGCCCCAGCATTTT
>-|-|14|TRBJ1-6|TRBV3-1/TRBV3-2
CASSQAVADSPLHF
TGTGCCAGCAGCCAAGCTGTGGCAGATTCACCCCTCCACTTT
>-|TRBD1|15|TRBJ2-3|TRBV5-4
CASSLVGGSTDTQYF
TGTGCCAGCAGCTTGGTAGGGGGCAGCACAGATACGCAGTATTTT
>-|-|13|TRBJ1-5|TRBV5-1
CASSLETEQPQHF
TGCGCCAGCAGCTTGGAGACAGAACAGCCCCAGCATTTT
>once|-|12|TRBJ1-2|TRBV6-2/TRBV6-3
CASSWGLYGYTF
TGTGCCAGCAGTTGGGGCCTTTATGGCTACACCTTC
>-|TRBD2|12|TRBJ2-1|TRBV13
CASSPSGNEQFF
TGTGCCAGCAGCCCTAGCGGGAATGAGCAGTTCTTC
>once|-|14|TRBJ2-3|TRBV6-1
CASSEDPGADTQYF
TGTGCCAGCAGTGAAGATCCAGGGGCAGATACGCAGTATTTT
>-|TRBD2|16|TRBJ2-1|TRBV27
CASSTPGGSSYNEQFF
TGTGCCAGCAGCACCCCTGGCGGGAGCTCCTACAATGAGCAGTTCTTC
>-|-|14|TRBJ1-6|TRBV7-8
CASSLELYNSPLHF
TGTGCCAGCAGCTTGGAGTTATACAATTCACCCCTCCACTTT
>-|TRBD2|15|TRBJ2-7|TRBV13
CASSLSLAVLYEQYF
TGTGCCAGCAGCTTGTCACTAGCGGTGCTCTACGAGCAGTACTTC
>-|-|15|TRBJ1-5|TRBV19
CASSITQNSNQPQHF
TGTGCCAGTAGTATCACGCAGAATAGCAATCAGCCCCAGCATTTT
>-|-|14|TRBJ1-6|TRBV5-1
CASSLARDNSPLHF
TGCGCCAGCAGCTTGGCCAGGGATAATTCACCCCTCCACTTT
>-|-|15|TRBJ2-1|TRBV15
CATSREILSYNEQFF
TGTGCCACCAGCAGAGAGATACTGTCCTACAATGAGCAGTTCTTC
>-|TRBD1|15|TRBJ1-6|TRBV6-6
CARETRQGWDSPLHF
TGTGCCAGGGAGACGCGACAGGGATGGGATTCACCCCTCCACTTT
>-|-|16|TRBJ1-4|TRBV30
CAWSAPRQATNEKLFF
TGTGCCTGGAGTGCTCCCCGACAGGCAACTAATGAAAAACTGTTTTTT
>-|TRBD2|15|TRBJ2-7|TRBV9
CASSAAGTSGYEQYF
TGTGCCAGCAGCGCAGCCGGGACTAGCGGTTACGAGCAGTACTTC
>-|TRBD1|14|TRBJ2-7|TRBV5-1
CASSLGQGHYEQYF
TGCGCCAGCAGCTTGGGACAGGGGCACTACGAGCAGTACTTC
>few|-|18|TRBJ1-4|TRBV7-9
CASSLLFTGTPTNEKLFF
TGTGCCAGCAGCTTACTATTTACAGGCACCCCAACTAATGAAAAACTGTTTTTT
>-|TRBD2|14|TRBJ2-1|TRBV19
CASSRTSGYNEQFF
TGTGCCAGTAGTAGAACTAGCGGATACAATGAGCAGTTCTTC
>-|TRBD1|14|TRBJ2-7|TRBV4-2
CASSRGQVSDEQYF
TGTGCCAGCAGCCGGGGACAGGTCAGCGACGAGCAGTACTTC